This T cell receptor beta chain emerged from a study of shared clonotypes between healthy human individuals. Study in general: Sampling drew on donors who were a couple of women and a few men aged 18 to 49.

V dropped 8 bases and J dropped 4 bases, with 6 bases sitting between them. This CDR3 has 11 residues. Germline CDR1 reads MDHEN; CDR2 reads SYDVKM. Study-level results: It was expected that sequencing depth would affect clonotype sharing among donors. Memory subsets had estimated richness that was generally smaller than that of naive subsets.

Sequencing used immunoSEQ multiplex PCR; TCRdb keeps in-frame clones, though not all of them. The sample lists roughly 1,600,000 clones; 98% to 99% were seen once. On this clone: The target antigen is unknown. Other DNA sequences in this specimen translate into the identical CDR3.

The TCR was taken from a young man in good health. Sequencing was done on a sample of naive CD4+ T cells sorted from blood. Specified subset: CD45RA+ positively selected. The chain carries TRBV28 and TRBJ2-1, with D perhaps TRBD2 (5 bases). This CDR3 is CASGSYNEQFF. The CDR3 bases are TGTGCCAGCGGGAGTTACAATGAGCAGTTCTTC.